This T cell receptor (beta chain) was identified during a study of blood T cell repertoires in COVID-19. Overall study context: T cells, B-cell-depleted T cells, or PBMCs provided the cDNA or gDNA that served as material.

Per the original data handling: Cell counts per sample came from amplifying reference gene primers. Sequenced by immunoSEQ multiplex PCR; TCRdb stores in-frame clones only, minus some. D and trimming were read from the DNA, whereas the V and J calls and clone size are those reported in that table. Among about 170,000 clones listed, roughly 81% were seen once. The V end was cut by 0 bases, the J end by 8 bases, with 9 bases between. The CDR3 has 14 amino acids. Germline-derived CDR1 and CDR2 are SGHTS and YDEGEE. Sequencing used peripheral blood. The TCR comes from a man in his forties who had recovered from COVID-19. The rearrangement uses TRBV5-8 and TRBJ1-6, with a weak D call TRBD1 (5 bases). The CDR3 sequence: CASSLGQGDSPLHF. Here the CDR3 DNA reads TGTGCCAGCAGCTTGGGGCAGGGCGATTCACCCCTCCACTTT.